This passage covers 31 T cell receptor beta chains from one sample sequenced in a study of blood T cells in healthy people across ages. Alongside a J-beta primer mix, a sample-barcoded 5' primer served in a second PCR lasting about 7 to 12 cycles. MiXCR was run by TCRdb on the 5' RACE reads, yielding one entry per CDR3 protein. Among approximately 900,000 distinct CDR3 sequences listed, under 35% were seen once. The same sample was also studied in work on T cells of mothers and their children.

The sample comprised blood. Source of these receptors: a middle-aged woman in good health.

Remarks on this clonotype: At one end, the junction sequence differs from germline, possibly due to a read error. The CDR3 bases are TGTACCACCAGTGACCCTGGGGGGACGGATACGCAGTATTTT. It encodes CTTSDPGGTDTQYF. V usage is TRBV24-1 and J usage is TRBJ2-3, with D perhaps matching TRBD2 (6 bases). The germline gives CDR1 KGHDR, CDR2 SFDVKD. This CDR3 region has 14 residues.

This chain joins TRBV24-1 and TRBJ2-5, with 9 bases lining up with TRBD2. Germline V lookup: CDR1 KGHDR, CDR2 SFDVKD. Trimming removed 2 bases from V and 5 bases from J; junction bases left unmatched: 5. The CDR3 is made up of 15 amino acids. In nucleotides, the CDR3 is TGTGCCACCAGTGATTCCGCGGGGGGGCTGGAGACCCAGTACTTC. Its translation: CATSDSAGGLETQYF.

This clonotype occurred many times. The CDR3 nucleotides read TGTGCCAGCAGTTTATCGGCCCATGGGACGGAAGTATCGTACGAGCAGTACTTC. Encoded protein: CASSLSAHGTEVSYEQYF. The chain uses TRBV27 and TRBJ2-7, with D perhaps given as TRBD1 or TRBD2 (5 bases each). This CDR3 is 18 amino acids long. Per the germline V gene, CDR1 is MNHEY and CDR2 is SMNVEV (reference sequence). V gave up 0 bases and J gave up 4 bases, with 22 bases separating them.

This clonotype was counted at least ten times. Here the CDR3 DNA reads TGTGCCAGCAGCCACCCGGGACTAGCGGGGGGACTTTCCTACAATGAGCAGTTCTTC. It translates to CASSHPGLAGGLSYNEQFF. The chain employs TRBV12-3 or TRBV12-4 and TRBJ2-1; TRBD2 matches at 15 bases. V lost 6 bases to trimming and J lost 1 base; unmatched junction nucleotides: 10. This CDR3 region has 19 residues.

This clonotype occurred many times. The chain links TRBV7-2 to TRBJ2-1; 10 nucleotides align to TRBD2. V gave up 3 bases and J gave up 10 bases; unmatched junction bases: 6. The CDR3 runs 14 residues. Germline-derived CDR1 and CDR2 are SGHTA and FQGNSA. For the CDR3, the DNA is TGTGCCAGCAGCTTCGAGCGGGGGGGCCGGGAGCAGTTCTTC. Translation: CASSFERGGREQFF.

This sequence joins TRBV7-9 and TRBJ1-4; 10 bases match TRBD1. The CDR3 consists of 15 residues. Germline CDR1 and CDR2: SEHNR and FQNEAQ (reference sequence). Trimming took 5 bases from V and 8 from J; bases not matched to a gene: 8. The chain's CDR3 is CASSPEGQGSEKLFF. CDR3 coding DNA: TGTGCCAGCAGCCCAGAGGGACAGGGGTCGGAAAAACTGTTTTTT. Supplemented by reference TRBV7-9 and TRBJ1-4, the full variable domain reads DTGVSQNPRHKITKRGQNVTFRCDPISEHNRLYWYRQTLGQGPEFLTYFQNEAQLEKSRLLSDRFSAERPKGSFSTLEIQRTEQGDSAMYLCASSPEGQGSEKLFFGSGTQLSVL.

This clonotype was detected many times. The chain joins TRBV12-3 or TRBV12-4 to TRBJ1-2; D uncertain. V shed 5 bases and J shed 4 bases, with 17 bases lying between them. The CDR3 contains 15 residues. The CDR3 nucleotides read TGTGCCAGCAGTCGTCGGGATTCATATTCCTATGGCTACACCTTC. Translated: CASSRRDSYSYGYTF.

This clonotype was detected only a few times. The V gene is TRBV5-5, the J gene TRBJ2-7; no reliable D call. Germline CDR1 is SGHKS and CDR2 is YYEKEE (reference sequence). Trimming left V 3 bases short and J 5 bases short, with 12 bases between. CDR3 length: 13 amino acids. The CDR3 DNA follows: TGTGCCAGCAGCTGGGTTTTGGGGAACGAGCAGTACTTC. It yields the protein CASSWVLGNEQYF.

Concerning this clonotype itself: The junction shows a germline mismatch at one end, possibly a read error. The rearrangement links TRBV25-1 to TRBJ2-2; tentative D call: TRBD2 (6 bases). Germline V gene data show CDR1 as MGHDK and CDR2 as SYGVNS. The CDR3 consists of 15 residues. The CDR3, as DNA: TGTGCCAGCAGTGAGGGAGGATTGAACACCGGGGGGCTGTTTTTT. Translation gives CASSEGGLNTGGLFF.

This clonotype was detected many times. The chain joins TRBV7-2 to TRBJ2-3; 13 bases align to TRBD2. The ends lost 5 bases at V and 3 bases at J; junction bases unmatched: 5. Germline assignment: CDR1 SGHTA and CDR2 FQGNSA. The CDR3 is 16 residues long. The CDR3 reads CASSPQGLAGTDTQYF. The CDR3 DNA reads as TGTGCCAGCAGCCCCCAGGGACTAGCGGGAACAGATACGCAGTATTTT.

The table lists this clonotype with many counts. The CDR3 sequence: CASSLYAGTYEQYF. The CDR3 bases are TGCGCCAGCAGCTTGTACGCAGGGACCTACGAGCAGTACTTC. This chain joins TRBV5-1 and TRBJ2-7; tentative D call: TRBD1 (5 bases). From germline, CDR1 is SGHRS and CDR2 YFSETQ. This CDR3 has 14 amino acids. Trimming stripped 1 base from V and 2 bases from J, with 10 bases between.

This clonotype appeared a few times. The chain has TRBV28 and TRBJ2-5; D remains unclear. V was trimmed by 3 bases and J by 2 bases, leaving 13 bases between them. The germline CDR1 and CDR2 sequences are MDHEN and SYDVKM. The CDR3 contains 15 residues. For the CDR3, the DNA is TGTGCCAGCAGTTTCATAACAAACATTCAAGAGACCCAGTACTTC. Its translation is CASSFITNIQETQYF.

The sample holds a few counts of this clonotype. The chain combines TRBV18 with TRBJ1-1; D unresolved. Germline CDR1 reads KGHSH; CDR2 reads LQKENI. CDR3 length equals 16 residues. V lost 1 base and J 5 bases, leaving 17 bases between the germline ends. The CDR3 DNA follows: TGTGCCAGCTCACCACAGGACCAGGCGGTCGGGACTGAAGCTTTCTTT. Protein product: CASSPQDQAVGTEAFF.

This chain uses TRBV19 with TRBJ1-2; maybe TRBD1 (5 bases). Trimming removed 5 bases at V and 5 bases at J, with 18 bases between. Germline-derived CDR1 and CDR2 are LNHDA and SQIVND (reference sequence). There are 15 residues in the CDR3. CDR3 DNA sequence: TGTGCCAGTAGTCCCCGATGGGACTCCCCGTATGGCTACACCTTC. Its protein product is CASSPRWDSPYGYTF. Full variable domain (missing parts from reference TRBV19 and TRBJ1-2): DGGITQSPKYLFRKEGQNVTLSCEQNLNHDAMYWYRQDPGQGLRLIYYSQIVNDFQKGDIAEGYSVSREKKESFPLTVTSAQKNPTAFYLCASSPRWDSPYGYTFGSGTRLTVV.

In its sample, this clonotype was seen many times. The chain couples TRBV7-2 to TRBJ2-7; D perhaps matches TRBD2 (5 bases). Trimming left V 4 bases short and J 3 bases short, with 19 bases between. The CDR3 is 16 amino acids. Germline V gene data show CDR1 as SGHTA and CDR2 as FQGNSA. CDR3 nucleotide sequence: TGTGCCAGCAGCTCCGGGATGGGCCCACCACTCTACGAGCAGTACTTC. It is translated as CASSSGMGPPLYEQYF.

This clonotype showed up just a few times. One base away lies a much larger clone, so this may be a sequencing read error. The DNA for the CDR3 is TGTGCCAGCAGCGGGGACAGAAGCTCCTACGAGCAGTACTTC. Amino acid sequence: CASSGDRSSYEQYF. The V call is TRBV7-2, the J call TRBJ2-7, with 7 bases identical to TRBD1. CDR1 and CDR2 (germline): SGHTA, FQGNSA. The CDR3 is 14 residues long. V was pared by 5 bases and J by 0 bases, with 4 bases of the junction left unmatched.

In this sample, this clonotype turned up once. The junction shows a germline mismatch at one end, possibly a read error. The V gene is TRBV12-3 or TRBV12-4, the J gene TRBJ1-1, with D hard to call. This CDR3 has 16 amino acids. Here the CDR3 reads CAGSLGFRTLNTEAFF. CDR3 bases: TGTGCCGGCAGTTTAGGTTTTAGGACTTTGAACACTGAAGCTTTCTTT.

Note on this clonotype: A much more abundant neighbour one base away suggests this may be a read error. This chain connects TRBV5-6 to TRBJ2-5, with D perhaps matching TRBD1 (6 bases). The DNA end lines up better with TRBJ2-4; the J call may be wrong. The germline V gene has CDR1 SGHDT and CDR2 YYEEEE. The CDR3 runs to 21 residues. The CDR3 is CASSLYAVGQRLKLAKNIQYF. CDR3 in DNA: TGTGCCAGCAGCTTGTATGCGGTTGGACAGCGGCTTAAATTAGCCAAAAACATTCAGTACTTC.

This clonotype was observed once. The V gene is TRBV4-1, the J gene TRBJ2-7, with no clear D. Germline CDR1 reads MGHRA; CDR2 reads YSYEKL. The CDR3 totals 15 residues. Trimming shortened V by 4 bases and J by 3 bases, and 16 bases separated the two germline ends. The CDR3 bases are TGCGCCAGCAGCCCTGCGGTACCGATGAGCTACGAGCAGTACTTC. Translated: CASSPAVPMSYEQYF.

This clonotype was seen only a few times. The chain joins TRBV28 to TRBJ1-6; D not certain. Germline V lookup: CDR1 MDHEN, CDR2 SYDVKM. V was pared by 10 bases and J by 2 bases, with 12 bases between. The CDR3 spans 14 residues. CDR3 coding DNA: TGTGCCACGCTCCAGGAGGCCTATAATTCACCCCTCCACTTT. It specifies CATLQEAYNSPLHF.

This clonotype was found many times. The chain combines TRBV4-3 with TRBJ1-2, with D hard to call. Trimming shortened V by 0 bases and J by 2 bases, and 10 bases separated the two germline ends. This CDR3 is built from 15 residues. Germline V gene sequence: CDR1 LGHNA, CDR2 YSLEER. The CDR3 spells CASSQDPGSNYGYTF. In nucleotides, the CDR3 is TGCGCCAGCAGCCAAGATCCAGGCTCAAACTATGGCTACACCTTC.

The CDR3 is CASSLSSRTDTQYF. The CDR3 region has the DNA TGTGCCAGCAGTTTAAGCTCCCGCACAGATACGCAGTATTTT. V is TRBV28 and J is TRBJ2-3; D is unclear. This CDR3 contains 14 residues. Deletions cut 2 bases from V and 1 base from J, with 7 bases between. Per the germline V gene, CDR1 is MDHEN and CDR2 is SYDVKM.

This clonotype appeared many times. The chain joins TRBV11-1 to TRBJ2-7; tentative D call: TRBD1 (6 bases). This CDR3 has 16 residues. V lost 3 bases and J lost 7, with 22 bases in between. CDR1 and CDR2 (germline): SGHAT, FQDESV (reference sequence). The CDR3 spells CASSFGPGVFSGEQYF. CDR3 DNA sequence: TGTGCCAGCAGCTTCGGCCCAGGGGTTTTCTCGGGGGAGCAGTACTTC.

This clonotype appeared many times. This chain uses TRBV6-5 with TRBJ2-7; perhaps TRBD1 as D (6 bases). This CDR3 contains 15 residues. Germline V CDR1 and CDR2: MNHEY, SVGAGI. V was pared by 2 bases and J by 4 bases, with 15 bases between. In DNA form, the CDR3 reads TGTGCCAGCAGTTACAGGAACAGGGAGTCTTACGAGCAGTACTTC. Translating it yields CASSYRNRESYEQYF.

The V gene is TRBV28, the J gene TRBJ2-7; D remains ambiguous. V lost 3 bases and J lost 1, with 10 bases in between. CDR1 is MDHEN, CDR2 SYDVKM, per germline. The CDR3 sequence is 14 residues long. CDR3 sequence (DNA): TGTGCCAGCAGTTTTCCTTCGTGGTCCTACGAGCAGTACTTC. Protein: CASSFPSWSYEQYF. Variable domain in full (rest from reference TRBV28 and TRBJ2-7): DVKVTQSSRYLVKRTGEKVFLECVQDMDHENMFWYRQDPGLGLRLIYFSYDVKMKEKGDIPEGYSVSREKKERFSLILESASTNQTSMYLCASSFPSWSYEQYFGPGTRLTVT.

This clonotype was counted only a few times. The chain combines TRBV28 with TRBJ2-5, with TRBD1 matching 7 bases. CDR3 length equals 15 residues. Germline trimming cut 6 bases from V and 2 bases from J; bases unmatched to any gene: 9. The V gene's germline CDR1 is MDHEN and CDR2 SYDVKM. CDR3 nucleotides: TGTGCCAGCAGCCCCGTCGGGACAGCTCAAGAGACCCAGTACTTC. It codes for CASSPVGTAQETQYF.

The gene calls are TRBV28 and TRBJ2-7; no clear D. The CDR3 has 14 residues. V was pared by 11 bases and J by 2 bases, with 19 bases between. Germline values: CDR1 MDHEN, CDR2 SYDVKM. CDR3 protein: CACSWAPGAYEQYF. CDR3 nucleotide sequence: TGTGCCTGCTCGTGGGCCCCGGGCGCCTACGAGCAGTACTTC.

This clonotype appeared many times. J is TRBJ2-7 and V is TRBV4-1; no reliable D call. Germline loops: CDR1 MGHRA, CDR2 YSYEKL. The ends were cut back, 0 bases at V and 0 bases at J, with 9 bases in the middle. This CDR3 is 15 amino acids long. DNA for the CDR3: TGCGCCAGCAGCCAAGATCAAGCGCTCTCCTACGAGCAGTACTTC. It is translated as CASSQDQALSYEQYF.

This clonotype was detected many times. The rearrangement uses TRBV15 and TRBJ2-7; TRBD1 might be the D (6 bases). The V and J ends lost 2 bases and 1 base respectively, with 6 bases between them. The CDR3 is 13 amino acids. CDR1 LNHNV and CDR2 YYDKDF come from the germline V gene (reference sequence). The DNA for the CDR3 is TGTGCCACCAGCAGACAGGGGTCCTACGAGCAGTACTTC. Translation: CATSRQGSYEQYF. Based on the CDR3 plus reference TRBV15 and TRBJ2-7, the full variable domain is DAMVIQNPRYQVTQFGKPVTLSCSQTLNHNVMYWYQQKSSQAPKLLFHYYDKDFNNEADTPDNFQSRRPNTSFCFLDIRSPGLGDTAMYLCATSRQGSYEQYFGPGTRLTVT.

With regard to this clonotype: A much larger clone differs from this one at a single base, so this may be a read error. The chain uses TRBV7-7 and TRBJ2-7; 9 nucleotides agree with TRBD2. In germline, CDR1 is SSHAT, CDR2 FNYEAQ (reference sequence). The CDR3 length is 15 residues. CDR3 protein: CASSPVAGVYNGQYF. The CDR3 DNA reads TGTGCTAGCAGCCCCGTAGCGGGGGTTTACAATGGGCAGTACTTC. Based on the CDR3 plus reference TRBV7-7 and TRBJ2-7, the full variable domain is GAGVSQSPRYKVTKRGQDVTLRCDPISSHATLYWYQQALGQGPEFLTYFNYEAQPDKSGLPSDRFSAERPEGSISTLTIQRTEQRDSAMYRCASSPVAGVYNGQYFGPGTRLTVT.

This clonotype was recorded many times. This chain connects TRBV7-2 to TRBJ2-1; 12 bases are a match to TRBD2. The trim removed 5 bases at V and 2 bases at J, leaving 4 bases unmatched. CDR1 SGHTA and CDR2 FQGNSA come from the germline V gene. This CDR3 is 16 amino acids long. CDR3 nucleotides: TGTGCCAGCAGCCCCAGGACTAGCGGGGCCTACAATGAGCAGTTCTTC. Translated, it gives CASSPRTSGAYNEQFF.